This T cell receptor beta chain is drawn from a study of cytomegalovirus exposure and HLA in healthy donors. General study points: A later analysis showed that HLA-associated TCR beta chains had undergone more clonal expansion than equally common others.

Researchers ran the PCR with 60 Vbeta and 13 Jbeta primers. Some clones are missing from TCRdb's copy, which holds only in-frame ones; the method was immunoSEQ multiplex PCR. The data hold 100,000 to 150,000 clones, with over 70% observed a single time. Points on this clone: Its antigen is currently unknown.

The CDR3 contains 15 residues. Between the trimmed V and J ends, which lost 0 bases and 1 base, there was a span of 9 bases. CDR1 and CDR2 (germline): SGDLS, YYNGEE. The specimen was PBMCs. The receptor was derived from a woman between 50 and 59 years old in good health and CMV-seronegative. V gene TRBV9 combines with J gene TRBJ2-3; perhaps TRBD1 as D (5 bases). In DNA, the CDR3 is TGTGCCAGCAGCGTAGGTTTACAGGGCACAGATACGCAGTATTTT. It translates to CASSVGLQGTDTQYF.